Following are 26 T cell receptor beta chains from one sample sequenced in a study of response to subunit inactivated influenza vaccine (dated by TCRdb to the late 2010s). The receptor library was made with RT-PCR. Sequencing used an Illumina HiSeq 2500. TCRdb cleaned the public reads at Q25 with fastp, built clones with MiXCR and kept in-frame beta chains. Each CDR3 protein appears once, grouped with its most common genes and DNA. This sample comprises around 470,000 distinct CDR3 sequences, roughly 7.9% of them detected only once. In total, the top ten clones hold about an eighth of the sample. The sample consisted of PBMCs from blood, taken less than 30 months after vaccination. Receptors were obtained from a man in his fifties or sixties who received an inactivated influenza vaccine. Donor details come from another sample of the same person, matched by shared clones.

To note about this clonotype: Compared with germline, one end of the junction differs, possibly owing to a read error. The chain combines TRBV5-1 with TRBJ2-4; D is possibly TRBD2 (5 bases). CDR1 and CDR2 from the germline V gene are SGHRS and YFSETQ. This CDR3 spans 14 amino acids. CDR3 residues: CASSPDLAQNIQYF. The CDR3 DNA follows: TGCGCCAGCAGCCCCGATCTAGCCCAAAACATTCAGTACTTC.

The table lists this clonotype with many counts. The chain recombines TRBV14 with TRBJ1-1; no clear D gene. The CDR3 covers 12 residues. V lost 6 bases and J lost 5, with 10 bases in between. Germline-derived CDR1 and CDR2 are SGHDN and FVKESK. The CDR3 is CASRHLGTEAFF. The CDR3 DNA is TGTGCCAGCAGACATCTGGGGACTGAAGCTTTCTTT.

The table lists this clonotype with many counts. The chain couples TRBV28 to TRBJ1-2, with TRBD1 identical over 7 bases. The germline V gene has CDR1 MDHEN and CDR2 SYDVKM. CDR3 length: 15 residues. V trimming: 6 bases; J trimming: 4 bases; junction bases outside the gene matches: 11. This CDR3 reads CASSRTGVRSYGYTF. For the CDR3, the DNA is TGTGCCAGCAGCCGTACAGGGGTGAGGAGCTATGGCTACACCTTC.

Many counts were recorded for this clonotype. The V gene is TRBV7-2, the J gene TRBJ2-3; 9 bases are shared with TRBD2. Looked up from germline, CDR1 is SGHTA and CDR2 is FQGNSA. This CDR3 contains 16 residues. The V gene end was trimmed by 7 bases and the J gene end by 7 bases; junction bases not matched to a gene: 15. The CDR3 reads CASTPPTSGRGHTQYF. CDR3 nucleotide sequence: TGTGCCAGCACCCCCCCGACTAGCGGAAGAGGACATACGCAGTATTTT.

This clonotype has ten or more counts. The rearrangement joins TRBV12-3 or TRBV12-4 to TRBJ1-2, with D perhaps TRBD1 (5 bases). Trimming left V 0 bases short and J 4 bases short, with 12 bases between. The CDR3 contains 15 residues. The CDR3 is CASSLARGAIYGYTF. CDR3 DNA: TGTGCCAGCAGTTTAGCGCGAGGGGCTATCTATGGCTACACCTTC.

This clonotype was seen a few times. The rearrangement joins TRBV27 to TRBJ1-4, with unresolved D. Germline V CDR1 and CDR2: MNHEY, SMNVEV (reference sequence). V was cut by 0 bases and J by 7 bases, with 6 bases left in between. CDR3 length equals 13 residues. The chain's CDR3 is CASSLSAVEKLFF. The CDR3 region has the DNA TGTGCCAGCAGTTTATCGGCAGTTGAAAAACTGTTTTTT.

The rearrangement uses TRBV7-9 and TRBJ1-2; D unresolved. Trimming left V 4 bases short and J 7 bases short, with 13 bases between. Germline V lookup: CDR1 SEHNR, CDR2 FQNEAQ (reference sequence). The CDR3 covers 13 residues. DNA for the CDR3: TGTGCCAGCAGCTCCCTGGCGGCGTCTGGCTACACCTTC. This sequence encodes CASSSLAASGYTF.

In its sample, this clonotype was seen many times. This chain uses TRBV7-2 with TRBJ1-1; D might be TRBD1 (6 bases). CDR1 SGHTA and CDR2 FQGNSA come from the germline V gene. The CDR3 runs to 16 residues. V lost 5 bases and J lost 1, with 17 bases in between. Written as DNA, the CDR3 is TGTGCCAGCAGCACTCGGGACACCCTTGCGAACACTGAAGCTTTCTTT. It codes for CASSTRDTLANTEAFF.

This clonotype has ten or more counts. V gene TRBV30 combines with J gene TRBJ2-3; D not certain. The ends were cut back, 2 bases at V and 6 bases at J, with 9 bases in the middle. From germline, CDR1 is GTSNPN and CDR2 SVGIG (reference sequence). This CDR3 has 12 amino acids. The CDR3 spells CAWSLLTDTQYF. DNA for the CDR3: TGTGCCTGGAGTCTGCTAACGGATACGCAGTATTTT.

The chain links TRBV25-1 to TRBJ2-2, with unresolved D. Trimming took 1 base from V and 6 from J, leaving 9 bases between them. Germline CDR1 and CDR2: MGHDK and SYGVNS. The CDR3 runs to 14 residues. This CDR3 is CASSESGWAGELFF. The DNA of the CDR3 is TGTGCCAGCAGTGAATCAGGATGGGCCGGGGAGCTGTTTTTT.

The V call is TRBV12-3 or TRBV12-4, the J call TRBJ2-2; 14 bases align to TRBD2. J gave up 0 bases and V 8 bases, and 8 bases lay outside the gene matches. The CDR3 extends over 18 amino acids. CDR3 protein: CASCSGTSGSPNTGELFF. The DNA for the CDR3 is TGTGCCAGCTGTTCCGGGACTAGCGGGAGTCCGAACACCGGGGAGCTGTTTTTT.

The chain carries TRBV12-3 or TRBV12-4 and TRBJ1-2, with a tentative D call TRBD1 (5 bases). V lost 3 bases to trimming and J lost 2 bases, with 13 bases between them. The CDR3 length is 15 residues. The CDR3 loop reads CASSLQGAMNYGYTF. The DNA for the CDR3 is TGTGCCAGCAGTTTGCAGGGCGCCATGAACTATGGCTACACCTTC.

In this sample, this clonotype turned up many times. The chain couples TRBV25-1 to TRBJ2-3; 7 positions agree with TRBD2. The germline V gene encodes CDR1 MGHDK and CDR2 SYGVNS. V shed 4 bases and J 4 bases; nucleotides not matched to a gene: 8. The CDR3 consists of 15 residues. CDR3 amino acids: CASSVGRAAADTQYF. In DNA, the CDR3 is TGTGCCAGCAGTGTGGGGAGGGCCGCGGCAGATACGCAGTATTTT.

The rearrangement links TRBV12-3 or TRBV12-4 to TRBJ2-7; 16 bases map to TRBD2. The CDR3 loop spans 20 amino acids. V was pared by 4 bases and J by 4 bases, with 16 bases of the junction left unmatched. The CDR3 region is CASSSGRRGLAGGPKYEQYF. CDR3 DNA sequence: TGTGCCAGCAGTTCCGGCCGGCGGGGACTAGCGGGAGGGCCAAAGTACGAGCAGTACTTC.

In this sample, this clonotype turned up many times. CDR3 sequence reads: CASSGWTGEGQFF. Written as DNA, the CDR3 is TGCGCCAGCAGCGGCTGGACAGGGGAAGGGCAGTTCTTC. The V and J genes are TRBV4-1 and TRBJ2-1, with 9 bases aligning to TRBD1. The ends lost 5 bases at V and 12 bases at J; junction bases unmatched: 8. CDR1 and CDR2 from the germline V gene are MGHRA and YSYEKL. There are 13 residues in the CDR3.

The V and J genes are TRBV20-1 and TRBJ2-3; 8 bases are a match to TRBD2. The CDR3 contains 14 residues. Germline V gene data show CDR1 as DFQATT and CDR2 as SNEGSKA (reference sequence). The ends lost 0 bases at V and 6 bases at J; junction bases unmatched: 5. CDR3 in DNA: TGCAGTGCTAGAGATCTCGCGGGAGGCGATACGCAGTATTTT. This sequence encodes CSARDLAGGDTQYF.

This clonotype was counted at least ten times. The chain joins TRBV24-1 to TRBJ1-5, with D unresolved. The CDR3 is made up of 12 amino acids. V lost 3 bases and J 5 bases, leaving 4 bases between the germline ends. Germline V gives CDR1 KGHDR, CDR2 SFDVKD. CDR3 protein: CATSDGDQPQHF. The CDR3, as DNA: TGTGCCACCAGTGATGGGGATCAGCCCCAGCATTTT.

This clonotype was observed a handful of times. The chain carries TRBV29-1 and TRBJ1-1; a possible D gene is TRBD1 (6 bases). This CDR3 has 14 residues. Germline loops: CDR1 SQVTM, CDR2 ANQGSEA. V was cut by 4 bases and J by 1 base, with 13 bases left in between. The CDR3, as DNA: TGCAGCGTTGGGGCTCGCAGGGGGAACACTGAAGCTTTCTTT. Protein: CSVGARRGNTEAFF.

This clonotype was recorded a few times. The chain links TRBV7-9 to TRBJ2-3, with D perhaps given as TRBD1 or TRBD2 (6 bases each). V was pared by 4 bases and J by 4 bases, with 15 bases between. The CDR3 extends over 15 amino acids. Germline loops: CDR1 SEHNR, CDR2 FQNEAQ (reference sequence). CDR3 in DNA: TGTGCCAGCAGCTCGAAGGGGGGTGGCGCAGATACGCAGTATTTT. This codes for CASSSKGGGADTQYF.

This clonotype was seen a handful of times. One end of the junction does not line up with germline, which may come from a read error. The chain employs TRBV2 and TRBJ1-6; no definite D call. CDR1 SNHLY and CDR2 FYNNEI come from the germline V gene. The CDR3 runs to 11 residues. CDR3 DNA sequence: TGTGCCAGCAGGGAAGGGTCACCCCTCCACTTT. It encodes CASREGSPLHF.

This clonotype was seen at least ten times. The chain employs TRBV20-1 and TRBJ2-3, with D uncertain. The germline V gene encodes CDR1 DFQATT and CDR2 SNEGSKA (reference sequence). This CDR3 has 14 residues. V lost 5 bases to trimming and J lost 0 bases, with 12 bases between them. This CDR3 is CSARADTSTDTQYF. The CDR3 DNA sequence: TGCAGTGCTCGAGCTGACACCAGCACAGATACGCAGTATTTT.

The sample holds a few counts of this clonotype. The rearrangement joins TRBV20-1 to TRBJ2-1; 16 bases line up with TRBD2. Trimming took 0 bases from V and 0 from J; bases not matched to a gene: 5. The length of the CDR3 is 19 residues. Germline V CDR1 and CDR2: DFQATT, SNEGSKA (reference sequence). CDR3 loop: CSARDLGLAGGSSYNEQFF. The CDR3 DNA follows: TGCAGTGCTAGAGATTTGGGACTAGCGGGAGGGAGCTCCTACAATGAGCAGTTCTTC.

This clonotype was observed at least ten times. The V call is TRBV6-2 or TRBV6-3, the J call TRBJ2-3; D remains unclear. Germline V gives CDR1 MNHEY, CDR2 SVGEGT. V lost 0 bases to trimming and J lost 6 bases, with 7 bases between them. This CDR3 is 13 amino acids long. The CDR3 loop reads CASSYSGQDTQYF. In DNA form, the CDR3 reads TGTGCCAGCAGTTACTCCGGGCAGGATACGCAGTATTTT.

This clonotype was counted between two and nine times. This chain joins TRBV6-1 and TRBJ2-5; D is undetermined. Trimming took off 6 bases at V and 5 bases at J, with 13 bases between the two ends. The CDR3 sequence is 13 residues long. From germline, CDR1 is MNHNS and CDR2 SASEGT. CDR3 protein: CASSELSGETQYF. As DNA, the CDR3 is TGTGCCAGCAGCGAGCTCAGTGGGGAGACCCAGTACTTC.

The genes are TRBV15 and TRBJ2-3; 8 nucleotides align to TRBD1. Per the germline V gene, CDR1 is LNHNV and CDR2 is YYDKDF (reference sequence). This CDR3 has 19 residues. J lost 4 bases, V lost 0 bases, and 15 bases had no gene match. CDR3 sequence (DNA): TGTGCCACCAGCAGAGATGGGCGACAGGGGTCGAGGTTAGCAGATACGCAGTATTTT. Translated, it gives CATSRDGRQGSRLADTQYF. Full variable domain (remainder filled in from reference TRBV15 and TRBJ2-3): DAMVIQNPRYQVTQFGKPVTLSCSQTLNHNVMYWYQQKSSQAPKLLFHYYDKDFNNEADTPDNFQSRRPNTSFCFLDIRSPGLGDTAMYLCATSRDGRQGSRLADTQYFGPGTRLTVL.

This chain uses TRBV12-3 or TRBV12-4 with TRBJ2-5; D is unresolved. The length of the CDR3 is 14 residues. With 7 bases removed from V and 5 bases from J, the gap between germline ends came to 17 bases. The CDR3 nucleotides are TGTGCCAGCAAACTAACGACGGGCCGGGAGACCCAGTACTTC. It encodes CASKLTTGRETQYF.